This is a list of T cell receptor beta chains from one sample in a study of blood T cell repertoires in COVID-19. Here immunoSEQ multiplex PCR was the method, and the copy in TCRdb shows in-frame clones only, minus some. The sample has about 100,000 clones, over 65% seen once. The sequenced sample consisted of peripheral blood. These receptors were obtained from a human donor in a cohort sampled during active COVID-19. CDR3s include the opening cysteine and the closing phenylalanine or tryptophan. D genes are given only for firm matches. Clone size, where shown, is once, few, many, or a class for clones that have expanded.

. | TRBJ2-3 | TRBV18 | TRBD1 | CASSPQGAGTDTQYF | TGTGCCAGCTCACCACAGGGGGCCGGCACAGATACGCAGTATTTT
. | TRBJ2-5 | TRBV5-1 | . | CASSLNRGGQETQYF | TGCGCCAGCAGCTTGAACCGAGGAGGGCAAGAGACCCAGTACTTC
. | TRBJ1-6 | TRBV5-4 | . | CASSELGPNSPLHF | TGTGCCAGCAGCGAACTGGGGCCCAATTCACCCCTCCACTTT
. | TRBJ2-2 | TRBV7-2 | . | CASSLVYGAGNTGELFF | TGTGCCAGCAGCTTAGTATATGGAGCGGGGAACACCGGGGAGCTGTTTTTT
. | TRBJ1-1 | TRBV5-6 | . | CASSPGREAEAFF | TGTGCCAGCAGCCCCGGACGGGAGGCTGAAGCTTTCTTT
. | TRBJ2-2 | TRBV29-1 | . | CSVGSSGELFF | TGCAGCGTTGGAAGCTCCGGGGAGCTGTTTTTT
. | TRBJ1-2 | TRBV3-1/TRBV3-2 | TRBD1 | CASSQGGTGGYGYTF | TGTGCCAGCAGCCAAGGGGGGACAGGGGGCTACGGCTACACCTTC
. | TRBJ2-2 | TRBV5-6 | TRBD2 | CASSLEVSGVYTGELFF | TGTGCCAGCAGCTTGGAGGTTAGCGGGGTCTACACCGGGGAGCTGTTTTTT
. | TRBJ2-3 | TRBV7-8 | TRBD2 | CASSPGTTGTQYF | TGTGCCAGCAGCCCCGGGACTACGGGTACGCAGTATTTT
. | TRBJ1-4 | TRBV3-1/TRBV3-2 | . | CASSTQGIQRKLFF | TGTGCCAGCAGCACCCAGGGGATCCAACGAAAACTGTTTTTT
. | TRBJ2-7 | TRBV6-5 | TRBD1 | CASSSGTGGPYEQYF | TGTGCCAGCAGTTCCGGGACAGGGGGCCCCTACGAGCAGTACTTC
. | TRBJ1-5 | TRBV6-6 | TRBD1 | CASEQGKSQPQHF | TGTGCCAGCGAACAGGGGAAGAGTCAGCCCCAGCATTTT
. | TRBJ1-1 | TRBV7-6 | . | CASSRTGYTEAFF | TGTGCCAGCAGCCGCACAGGGTACACTGAAGCTTTCTTT
. | TRBJ1-2 | TRBV28 | . | CASSLTVQSTYGYTF | TGTGCCAGCAGTTTGACTGTTCAGTCCACCTATGGCTACACCTTC
. | TRBJ1-5 | TRBV6-5 | . | CASSYDRYSNQPQHF | TGTGCCAGCAGTTACGACAGGTATAGCAATCAGCCCCAGCATTTT
. | TRBJ1-2 | TRBV6-5 | . | CASHTGGNYGYTF | TGTGCCAGTCACACCGGAGGAAACTATGGCTACACCTTC
. | TRBJ1-1 | TRBV4-1 | TRBD1 | CASSRPTDREAFF | TGCGCCAGCAGCCGACCTACGGACAGGGAAGCTTTCTTT
. | TRBJ2-1 | TRBV25-1 | . | CASSEYAPVNLYDEQFF | TGTGCCAGCAGTGAATATGCCCCAGTAAACCTTTACGATGAGCAGTTCTTC
once | TRBJ1-1 | TRBV14 | . | CASSKPGTLNTEAFF | TGTGCCAGCAGCAAACCCGGGACACTGAACACTGAAGCTTTCTTT
. | TRBJ2-3 | TRBV9 | TRBD2 | CASSANTGLAGTDTQYF | TGTGCCAGCAGCGCTAATACGGGACTAGCGGGCACAGATACGCAGTATTTT
. | TRBJ2-1 | TRBV5-4 | . | CASSLAGGSLQEQFF | TGTGCCAGCAGCTTAGCGGGCGGGTCCCTACAAGAGCAGTTCTTC
. | TRBJ2-7 | TRBV9 | TRBD2 | CASSVGLAGGRGDEQYF | TGTGCCAGCAGCGTCGGACTAGCGGGGGGGCGAGGGGACGAGCAGTACTTC
. | TRBJ2-5 | TRBV29-1 | TRBD2 | CSANGGGKTQYF | TGCAGCGCAAATGGGGGGGGAAAGACCCAGTACTTC
. | TRBJ1-6 | TRBV19 | TRBD1 | CASSSRGPGYNSPLHF | TGTGCCAGTAGTTCGAGGGGGCCCGGGTATAATTCACCCCTCCACTTT
once | TRBJ1-2 | TRBV10-3 | TRBD1 | CAINTDRDLVYGYTF | TGTGCCATCAACACGGACAGGGATCTTGTCTATGGCTACACCTTC
. | TRBJ2-3 | TRBV7-2 | TRBD2 | CASSLSLAGAGDTQYF | TGTGCCAGCAGCTTGTCACTAGCGGGGGCAGGGGATACGCAGTATTTT
. | TRBJ2-3 | TRBV5-1 | TRBD2 | CASSFQTSGITDTQYF | TGCGCCAGCAGCTTCCAGACTAGCGGAATCACAGATACGCAGTATTTT
. | TRBJ1-5 | TRBV19 | TRBD1 | CASSTFRGQGNQPQHF | TGTGCCAGTAGTACCTTCAGGGGGCAAGGCAATCAGCCCCAGCATTTT
. | TRBJ2-1 | TRBV11-2 | . | CASSFHSIGREWYNEQFF | TGTGCCAGCAGCTTTCACTCAATCGGTCGGGAGTGGTACAATGAGCAGTTCTTC
. | TRBJ2-3 | TRBV9 | TRBD2 | CASSVEAGARDTQYF | TGTGCCAGCAGCGTAGAGGCGGGAGCTAGGGATACGCAGTATTTT
few | TRBJ2-1 | TRBV13 | TRBD2 | CASRGRVWTSGGAFNEQFF | TGTGCCAGCAGAGGACGGGTATGGACTAGCGGGGGGGCCTTCAATGAGCAGTTCTTC
. | TRBJ1-2 | TRBV9 | . | CASSGPPGLHYGYTF | TGTGCCAGCAGCGGCCCCCCCGGACTCCACTATGGCTACACCTTC
. | TRBJ2-7 | TRBV30 | . | CAWSRQGYEQYF | TGTGCCTGGAGTCGTCAGGGCTACGAGCAGTACTTC
. | TRBJ2-7 | TRBV4-1 | . | CASSQDSRVGDEQYF | TGCGCCAGCAGCCAAGATAGCAGGGTAGGGGACGAGCAGTACTTC
. | TRBJ2-7 | TRBV4-3 | TRBD2 | CASSQTLGGSSYEQYF | TGCGCCAGCAGCCAGACCCTCGGGGGGAGCTCCTACGAGCAGTACTTC
once | TRBJ2-3 | TRBV9 | TRBD2 | CASSAGRVSGGATDTQYF | TGTGCCAGCAGCGCAGGAAGAGTTAGCGGGGGGGCCACAGATACGCAGTATTTT
. | TRBJ2-3 | TRBV19 | TRBD2 | CASTIAGASTDTQYF | TGTGCCAGTACTATAGCGGGAGCGAGCACAGATACGCAGTATTTT
. | TRBJ1-5 | TRBV6-2/TRBV6-3 | . | CASSYWQGARQPQHF | TGTGCCAGCAGTTACTGGCAGGGCGCGAGGCAGCCCCAGCATTTT
. | TRBJ2-3 | TRBV18 | TRBD2 | CASSPPGLAGGTDTQYF | TGTGCCAGCTCACCACCGGGACTAGCGGGAGGCACAGATACGCAGTATTTT
. | TRBJ1-2 | TRBV18 | TRBD1 | CASSQVQGANLIPDGYTF | TGTGCCAGCTCACAGGTCCAGGGGGCGAATCTGATCCCCGATGGCTACACCTTC
. | TRBJ2-1 | TRBV18 | TRBD2 | CASSQGLAGGSEQFF | TGTGCCAGCTCACAGGGACTAGCGGGAGGTAGTGAGCAGTTCTTC
. | TRBJ2-1 | TRBV10-3 | TRBD1 | CATGTGATNNEQFF | TGTGCCACAGGGACAGGGGCCACAAACAATGAGCAGTTCTTC
. | TRBJ2-7 | TRBV4-1 | TRBD2 | CASSQGRLAGRSYEQYF | TGCGCCAGCAGCCAAGGAAGGTTAGCGGGTCGCTCCTACGAGCAGTACTTC
once | TRBJ1-2 | TRBV4-3 | . | CASSQDWRGLRYTF | TGCGCCAGCAGCCAAGACTGGAGGGGACTTCGCTACACCTTC
few | TRBJ1-2 | TRBV3-1/TRBV3-2 | TRBD1 | CATLPSGGGGYTF | TGTGCCACTCTACCCTCAGGGGGTGGCGGCTACACCTTC
. | TRBJ2-1 | TRBV20-1 | . | CSARAFGQYFNEQFF | TGCAGTGCTCGTGCTTTCGGACAGTATTTCAATGAGCAGTTCTTC
. | TRBJ2-3 | TRBV7-2 | TRBD2 | CASSLASGGTSTDTQYF | TGTGCCAGCAGCTTAGCAAGCGGGGGGACCAGCACAGATACGCAGTATTTT
. | TRBJ2-3 | TRBV5-8 | TRBD2 | CASSLGTSGATDTQYF | TGTGCCAGCAGCTTGGGGACTAGCGGGGCGACAGATACGCAGTATTTT
. | TRBJ1-1 | TRBV7-9 | . | CASSQEGGRIGTEAFF | TGTGCCAGCAGCCAGGAGGGGGGGCGCATCGGGACTGAAGCTTTCTTT
. | TRBJ2-7 | TRBV6-2/TRBV6-3 | . | CASSYLQGYEQYF | TGTGCCAGCAGTTACTTACAGGGCTACGAGCAGTACTTC
. | TRBJ1-2 | TRBV6-6 | TRBD1 | CASDRQGTYGYTF | TGTGCCAGCGATCGACAGGGTACCTATGGCTACACCTTC
. | TRBJ1-1 | TRBV10-3 | . | CAVASQPNTEAFF | TGTGCCGTAGCGTCTCAACCGAACACTGAAGCTTTCTTT
. | TRBJ2-6 | TRBV18 | . | CATGTGANVLTF | TGTGCCACCGGTACCGGGGCCAACGTCCTGACTTTC
few | TRBJ1-1 | TRBV19 | . | CASRPTGFGNTEAFF | TGTGCCAGTAGGCCTACAGGGTTTGGTAACACTGAAGCTTTCTTT
. | TRBJ2-4 | TRBV10-3 | TRBD2 | CAISITSGSKNIQYF | TGTGCCATCAGTATAACTAGCGGGAGCAAAAACATTCAGTACTTC